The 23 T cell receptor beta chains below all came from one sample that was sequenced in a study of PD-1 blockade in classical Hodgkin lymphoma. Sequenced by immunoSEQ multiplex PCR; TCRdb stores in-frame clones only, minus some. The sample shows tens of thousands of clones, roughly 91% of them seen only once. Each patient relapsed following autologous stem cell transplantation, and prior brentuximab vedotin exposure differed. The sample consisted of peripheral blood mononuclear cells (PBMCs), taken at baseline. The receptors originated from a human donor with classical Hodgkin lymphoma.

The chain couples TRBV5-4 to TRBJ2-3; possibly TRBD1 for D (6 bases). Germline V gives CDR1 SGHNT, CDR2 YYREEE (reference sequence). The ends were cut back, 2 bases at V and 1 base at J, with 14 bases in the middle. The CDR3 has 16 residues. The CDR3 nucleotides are TGTGCCAGCAGCTTACCAGGGGTCGGGGGCACAGATACGCAGTATTTT. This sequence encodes CASSLPGVGGTDTQYF. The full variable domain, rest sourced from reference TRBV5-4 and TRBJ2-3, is ETGVTQSPTHLIKTRGQQVTLRCSSQSGHNTVSWYQQALGQGPQFIFQYYREEENGRGNFPPRFSGLQFPNYSSELNVNALELDDSALYLCASSLPGVGGTDTQYFGPGTRLTVL.

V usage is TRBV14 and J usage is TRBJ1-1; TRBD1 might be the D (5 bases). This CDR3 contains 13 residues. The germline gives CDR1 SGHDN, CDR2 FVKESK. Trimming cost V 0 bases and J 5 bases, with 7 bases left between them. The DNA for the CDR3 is TGTGCCAGCAGCCAAGAAAGGGGAACTGAAGCTTTCTTT. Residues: CASSQERGTEAFF.

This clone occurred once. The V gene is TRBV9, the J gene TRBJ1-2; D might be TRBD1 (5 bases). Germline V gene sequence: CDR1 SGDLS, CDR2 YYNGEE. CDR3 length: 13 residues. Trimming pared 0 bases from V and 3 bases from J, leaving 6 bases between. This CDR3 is CASSVGDYYGYTF. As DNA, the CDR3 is TGTGCCAGCAGCGTAGGGGACTACTATGGCTACACCTTC.

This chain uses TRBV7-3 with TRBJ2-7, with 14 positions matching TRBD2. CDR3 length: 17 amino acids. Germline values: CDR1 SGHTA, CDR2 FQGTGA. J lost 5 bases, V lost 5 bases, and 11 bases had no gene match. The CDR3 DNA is TGTGCCAGCAGCCCTTCCGGGACTAGCGGGAGCTTAGACGAGCAGTACTTC. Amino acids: CASSPSGTSGSLDEQYF. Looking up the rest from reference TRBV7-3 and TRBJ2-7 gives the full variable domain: GAGVSQTPSNKVTEKGKYVELRCDPISGHTALYWYRQSLGQGPEFLIYFQGTGAADDSGLPNDRFFAVRPEGSVSTLKIQRTERGDSAVYLCASSPSGTSGSLDEQYFGPGTRLTVT.

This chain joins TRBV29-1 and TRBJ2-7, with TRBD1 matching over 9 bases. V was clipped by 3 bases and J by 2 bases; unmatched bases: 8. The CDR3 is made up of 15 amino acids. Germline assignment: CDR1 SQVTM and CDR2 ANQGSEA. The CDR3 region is CSVEYRDRDTYEQYF. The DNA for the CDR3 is TGCAGCGTTGAGTACCGGGACAGGGACACCTACGAGCAGTACTTC.

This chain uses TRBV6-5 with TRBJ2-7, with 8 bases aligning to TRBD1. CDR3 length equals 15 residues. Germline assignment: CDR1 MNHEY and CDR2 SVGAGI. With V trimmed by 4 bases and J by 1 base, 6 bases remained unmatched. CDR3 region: CASSSAGTGSYEQYF. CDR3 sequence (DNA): TGTGCCAGCAGTTCTGCCGGGACAGGTTCCTACGAGCAGTACTTC.

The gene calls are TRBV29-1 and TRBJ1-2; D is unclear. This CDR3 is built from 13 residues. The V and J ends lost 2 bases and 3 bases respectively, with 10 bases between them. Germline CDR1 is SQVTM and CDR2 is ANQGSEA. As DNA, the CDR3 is TGCAGCGTTGAATGGACGCCAGACTATGGCTACACCTTC. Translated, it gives CSVEWTPDYGYTF.

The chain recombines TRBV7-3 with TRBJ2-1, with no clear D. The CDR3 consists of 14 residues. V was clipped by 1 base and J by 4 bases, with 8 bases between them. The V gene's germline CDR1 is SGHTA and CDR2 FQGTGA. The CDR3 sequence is CASSLSIEYNEQFF. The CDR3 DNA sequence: TGTGCCAGCAGCTTAAGTATAGAATACAATGAGCAGTTCTTC.

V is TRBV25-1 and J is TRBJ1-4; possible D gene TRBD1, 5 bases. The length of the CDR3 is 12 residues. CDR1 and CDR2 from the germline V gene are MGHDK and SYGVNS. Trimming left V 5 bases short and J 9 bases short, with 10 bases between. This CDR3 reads CASSFAGKKLFF. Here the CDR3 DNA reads TGTGCCAGCAGTTTCGCAGGGAAAAAACTGTTTTTT.

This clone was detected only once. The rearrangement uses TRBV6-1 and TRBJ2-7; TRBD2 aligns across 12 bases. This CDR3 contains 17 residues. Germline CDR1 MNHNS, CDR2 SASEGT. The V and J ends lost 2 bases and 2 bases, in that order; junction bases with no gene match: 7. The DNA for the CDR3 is TGTGCCAGCAGTGAATATCGGACTAGCGGGACCCCCTACGAGCAGTACTTC. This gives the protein CASSEYRTSGTPYEQYF.

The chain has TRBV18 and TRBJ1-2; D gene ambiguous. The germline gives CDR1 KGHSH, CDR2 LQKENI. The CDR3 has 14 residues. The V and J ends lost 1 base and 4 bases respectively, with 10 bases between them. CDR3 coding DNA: TGTGCCAGCTCACCACTAAACGGCCGCTATGGCTACACCTTC. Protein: CASSPLNGRYGYTF.

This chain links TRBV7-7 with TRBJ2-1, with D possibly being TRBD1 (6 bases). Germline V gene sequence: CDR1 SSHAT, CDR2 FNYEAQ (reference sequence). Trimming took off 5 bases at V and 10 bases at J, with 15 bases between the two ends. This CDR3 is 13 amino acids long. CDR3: CASSPKQGYEQFF. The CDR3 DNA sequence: TGTGCCAGCAGCCCAAAACAGGGTTACGAGCAGTTCTTC.

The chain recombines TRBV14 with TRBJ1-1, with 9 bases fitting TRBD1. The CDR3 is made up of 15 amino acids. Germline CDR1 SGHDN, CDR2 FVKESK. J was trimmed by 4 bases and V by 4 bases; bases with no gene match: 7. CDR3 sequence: CASSLRDRVITEAFF. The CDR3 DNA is TGTGCCAGCAGCCTCCGGGACAGGGTTATCACTGAAGCTTTCTTT.

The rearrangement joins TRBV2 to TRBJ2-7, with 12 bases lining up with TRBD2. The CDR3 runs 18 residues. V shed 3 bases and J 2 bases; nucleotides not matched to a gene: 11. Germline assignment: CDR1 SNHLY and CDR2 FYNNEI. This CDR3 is CASSEYTGTSGLPYEQYF. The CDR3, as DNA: TGTGCCAGCAGTGAGTACACCGGGACTAGCGGGCTCCCCTACGAGCAGTACTTC.

The CDR3 loop reads CASSLADPYEQYF. Written as DNA, the CDR3 is TGTGCCAGCAGCTTAGCGGACCCCTACGAGCAGTACTTC. The genes are TRBV7-9 and TRBJ2-7; D remains ambiguous. Germline V CDR1 and CDR2: SEHNR, FQNEAQ (reference sequence). The CDR3 contains 13 residues. V dropped 0 bases and J dropped 2 bases, with 5 bases sitting between them.

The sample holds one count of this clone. CDR3: CASSEFLLAAQETQYF. The CDR3 DNA reads TGTGCCAGCAGTGAATTTCTGCTAGCGGCTCAAGAGACCCAGTACTTC. This chain uses TRBV2 with TRBJ2-5; TRBD2 aligns across 7 bases. The CDR3 is 16 residues long. Per the germline V gene, CDR1 is SNHLY and CDR2 is FYNNEI. The trim removed 2 bases at V and 2 bases at J, leaving 8 bases unmatched.

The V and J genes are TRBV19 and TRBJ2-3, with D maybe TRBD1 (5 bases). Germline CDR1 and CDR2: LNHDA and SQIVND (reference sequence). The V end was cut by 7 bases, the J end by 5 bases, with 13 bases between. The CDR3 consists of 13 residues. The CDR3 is CASKGQVVDTQYF. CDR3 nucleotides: TGTGCCAGTAAGGGGCAGGTTGTAGATACGCAGTATTTT.

CDR3 nucleotides: TGTGCCAGCAGCACGGGACAGGGTTTCTACGAGCAGTACTTC. This sequence encodes CASSTGQGFYEQYF. The chain has TRBV6-5 and TRBJ2-7, with TRBD1 identical over 9 bases. The CDR3 sequence is 14 residues long. The V segment lost 6 bases and the J segment 3 bases; nucleotides outside the gene matches: 6. Germline CDR1 MNHEY, CDR2 SVGAGI.

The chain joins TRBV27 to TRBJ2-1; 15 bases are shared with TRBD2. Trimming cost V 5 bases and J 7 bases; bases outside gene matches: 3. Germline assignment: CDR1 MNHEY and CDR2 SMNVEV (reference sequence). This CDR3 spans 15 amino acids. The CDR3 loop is CASSLGTSGRNEQFF. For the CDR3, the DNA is TGTGCCAGCAGTCTGGGGACTAGCGGGAGGAATGAGCAGTTCTTC.

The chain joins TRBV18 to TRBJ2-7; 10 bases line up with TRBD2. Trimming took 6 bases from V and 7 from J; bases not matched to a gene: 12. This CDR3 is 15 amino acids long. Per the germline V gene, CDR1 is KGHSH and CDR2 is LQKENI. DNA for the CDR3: TGTGCCAGCTCCCCAGCTCCTAGCGGGAGACGGGAGCAGTACTTC. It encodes CASSPAPSGRREQYF.

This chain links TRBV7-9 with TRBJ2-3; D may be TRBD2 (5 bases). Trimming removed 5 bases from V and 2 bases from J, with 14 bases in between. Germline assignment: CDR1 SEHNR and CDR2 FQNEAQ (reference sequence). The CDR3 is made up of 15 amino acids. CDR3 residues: CASSPLGGTTDTQYF. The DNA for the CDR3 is TGTGCCAGCAGCCCTCTAGGAGGAACCACAGATACGCAGTATTTT.

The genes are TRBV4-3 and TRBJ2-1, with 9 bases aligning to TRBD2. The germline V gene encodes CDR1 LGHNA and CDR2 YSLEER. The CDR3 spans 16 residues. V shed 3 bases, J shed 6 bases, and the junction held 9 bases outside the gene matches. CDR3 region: CASSQYLAGPLNEQFF. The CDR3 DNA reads TGCGCCAGCAGCCAGTACCTAGCGGGACCACTCAATGAGCAGTTCTTC.

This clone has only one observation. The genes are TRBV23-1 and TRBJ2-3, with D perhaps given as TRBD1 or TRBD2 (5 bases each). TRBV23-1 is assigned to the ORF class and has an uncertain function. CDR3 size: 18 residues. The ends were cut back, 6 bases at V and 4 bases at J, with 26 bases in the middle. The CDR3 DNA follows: TGCGCCAGCAGCTACCCCCCGGGGCAGAACAGAAACCCAGATACGCAGTATTTT. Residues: CASSYPPGQNRNPDTQYF.